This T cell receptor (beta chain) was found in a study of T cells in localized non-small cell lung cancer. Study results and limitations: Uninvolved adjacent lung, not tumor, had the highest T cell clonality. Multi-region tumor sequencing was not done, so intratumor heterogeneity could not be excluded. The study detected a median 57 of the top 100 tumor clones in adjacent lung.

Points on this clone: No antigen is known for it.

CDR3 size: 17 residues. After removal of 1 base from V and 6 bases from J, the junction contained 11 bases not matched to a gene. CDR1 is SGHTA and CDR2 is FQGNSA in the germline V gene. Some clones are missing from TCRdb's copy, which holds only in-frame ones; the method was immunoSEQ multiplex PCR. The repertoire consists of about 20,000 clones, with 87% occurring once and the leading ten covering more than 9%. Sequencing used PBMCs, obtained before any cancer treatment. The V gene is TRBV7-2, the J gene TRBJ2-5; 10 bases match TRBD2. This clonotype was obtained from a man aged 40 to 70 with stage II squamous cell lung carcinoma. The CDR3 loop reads CASSLVPSGRMTQTQYF. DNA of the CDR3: TGTGCCAGCAGCTTAGTCCCTAGCGGGAGAATGACTCAGACCCAGTACTTC.